This T cell receptor (beta chain) is drawn from a study of blood T cell repertoires in COVID-19. Study details: Acute and convalescent COVID-19 samples came from the United States, Italy and Spain. T cells, B-cell-depleted T cells, or PBMCs provided the cDNA or gDNA that served as material.

Everyone who took part was 18 to 89 years old, and they came from over 20 US areas. Original processing notes: Scientists estimated how many nucleated cells there were by amplifying reference gene primers. Clones were sequenced by immunoSEQ multiplex PCR, and TCRdb holds only the in-frame ones, with some missing. V, J and clone size are taken as reported in that table, and D and trimming were inferred from the DNA itself. The table has hundreds of thousands of clones, 85% to 90% seen once. The CDR3 has 14 residues. Germline V gives CDR1 MNHEY, CDR2 SMNVEV (reference sequence). Trimming stripped 4 bases from V and 8 bases from J, with 16 bases between.

V usage is TRBV27 and J usage is TRBJ2-3; TRBD2 is a possible D gene (5 bases). Sequenced input: PBMCs or T cells enriched from blood (not recorded which). This clonotype was sampled from a man aged 50-59 years who had been exposed to COVID-19. The CDR3 spells CASSSPSPGSTQYF. The CDR3 DNA follows: TGTGCCAGCAGTTCCCCGAGCCCTGGGAGTACGCAGTATTTT.